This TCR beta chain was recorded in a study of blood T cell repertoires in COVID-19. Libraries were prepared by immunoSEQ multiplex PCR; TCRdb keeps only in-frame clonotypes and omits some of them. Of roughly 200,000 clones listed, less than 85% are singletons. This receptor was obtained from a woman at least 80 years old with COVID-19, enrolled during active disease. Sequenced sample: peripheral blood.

The CDR3 DNA sequence: TGTGCCAGCAGCACTGGGGCGGACCCTAATGAAAAACTGTTTTTT. Protein sequence: CASSTGADPNEKLFF. The chain joins TRBV5-4 to TRBJ1-4; perhaps TRBD1 as D (5 bases). Trimming took off 4 bases at V and 3 bases at J, with 13 bases between the two ends. The germline CDR1 and CDR2 sequences are SGHNT and YYREEE (reference sequence). The CDR3 runs to 15 residues.